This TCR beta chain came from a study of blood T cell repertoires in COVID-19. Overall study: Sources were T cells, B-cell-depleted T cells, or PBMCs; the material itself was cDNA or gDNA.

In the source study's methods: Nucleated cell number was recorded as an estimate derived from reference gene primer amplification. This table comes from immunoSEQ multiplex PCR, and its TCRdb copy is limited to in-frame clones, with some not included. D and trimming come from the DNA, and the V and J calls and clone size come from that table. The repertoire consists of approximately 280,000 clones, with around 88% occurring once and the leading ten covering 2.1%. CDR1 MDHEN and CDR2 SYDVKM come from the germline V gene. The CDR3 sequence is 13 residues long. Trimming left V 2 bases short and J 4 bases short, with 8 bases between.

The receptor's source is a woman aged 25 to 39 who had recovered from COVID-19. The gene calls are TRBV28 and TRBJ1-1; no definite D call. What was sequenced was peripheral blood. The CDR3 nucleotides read TGTGCCAGCAGTTTAGGGCGGGTCACTGAAGCTTTCTTT. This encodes CASSLGRVTEAFF.